These 32 T cell receptor beta chains were all obtained from the same sample, sequenced in a study of shared clonotypes between healthy human individuals. This table comes from immunoSEQ multiplex PCR, and its TCRdb copy is limited to in-frame clones, with some not included. The repertoire holds some 2 million clones, with 85% to 95% as singletons. The sequenced sample was naive CD4+ T cells sorted from blood. Indicated subset: CD45RA+ positively selected. These receptors were collected from a man aged 18 to 29 in good health.

V and J are TRBV18 and TRBJ2-7, with 7 bases fitting TRBD2. This CDR3 spans 16 amino acids. J gave up 5 bases and V 5 bases, and 15 bases lay outside the gene matches. CDR1 KGHSH and CDR2 LQKENI come from the germline V gene. The DNA of the CDR3 is TGTGCCAGCTCATCCCTAACGGGAGGTAGTTGGAACGAGCAGTACTTC. Amino acids: CASSSLTGGSWNEQYF.

Worth noting for this clone: With a much larger clone just one base away, this may be a read error. This rearrangement joins TRBV19 to TRBJ1-1; 8 bases agree with TRBD1. The CDR3 loop spans 16 amino acids. V lost 6 bases and J lost 0; bases outside the gene matches: 9. Germline CDR1 is LNHDA and CDR2 is SQIVND (reference sequence). CDR3 in amino acids: CASRKRTGRMNTEAFF. Written as DNA, the CDR3 is TGTGCCAGTAGGAAGAGGACAGGGAGAATGAACACTGAAGCTTTCTTT. Full variable domain (remainder filled in from reference TRBV19 and TRBJ1-1): DGGITQSPKYLFRKEGQNVTLSCEQNLNHDAMYWYRQDPGQGLRLIYYSQIVNDFQKGDIAEGYSVSREKKESFPLTVTSAQKNPTAFYLCASRKRTGRMNTEAFFGQGTRLTVV.

This CDR3 reads CASSYDPRGNSPLHF. The CDR3 DNA is TGTGCCAGCAGTTACGACCCGAGGGGGAATTCACCCCTCCACTTT. The rearrangement links TRBV6-6 to TRBJ1-6; possible D gene TRBD1, 6 bases. From germline, CDR1 is MNHNY and CDR2 SVGAGI (reference sequence). The CDR3 length is 15 residues. Trimming shortened V by 2 bases and J by 7 bases, and 12 bases separated the two germline ends.

The rearrangement uses TRBV10-3 and TRBJ2-7; a weak D match, TRBD2 (5 bases). With 2 bases removed from V and 0 bases from J, the gap between germline ends came to 20 bases. Germline CDR1 and CDR2: ENHRY and SYGVKD. The CDR3 has 18 residues. CDR3 protein: CAISEPGIQWGRSYEQYF. For the CDR3, the DNA is TGTGCCATCAGTGAGCCGGGAATTCAATGGGGTCGCTCCTACGAGCAGTACTTC.

This chain connects TRBV2 to TRBJ2-4; 9 nucleotides match TRBD1. The J segment lost 2 bases and the V segment lost 2 bases, leaving 10 bases of the junction unmatched. The length of the CDR3 is 18 residues. Germline CDR1 reads SNHLY; CDR2 reads FYNNEI. CDR3 bases: TGTGCCAGCAGTGAAAGAGGCGGACAGGGGATAACCAAAAACATTCAGTACTTC. It codes for CASSERGGQGITKNIQYF.

The chain has TRBV30 and TRBJ2-7; 8 positions agree with TRBD1. V shed 2 bases and J 1 base; nucleotides not matched to a gene: 13. Germline values: CDR1 GTSNPN, CDR2 SVGIG (reference sequence). The CDR3 runs 17 residues. For the CDR3, the DNA is TGTGCCTGGAGTCCAATAACCGGGACAGGAATTTCCTACGAGCAGTACTTC. This gives the protein CAWSPITGTGISYEQYF.

The V gene is TRBV19, the J gene TRBJ2-5; D is ambiguous. Germline V gene lookup returns CDR1 LNHDA and CDR2 SQIVND (reference sequence). The CDR3 loop spans 14 amino acids. Trimming shortened V by 3 bases and J by 2 bases, and 10 bases separated the two germline ends. The CDR3: CASSMQINQETQYF. The CDR3 region has the DNA TGTGCCAGTAGTATGCAGATTAATCAAGAGACCCAGTACTTC.

The chain has TRBV20-1 and TRBJ2-5; no reliable D call. The V end was cut by 7 bases, the J end by 5 bases, with 11 bases between. The CDR3 loop spans 11 amino acids. Germline CDR1 and CDR2: DFQATT and SNEGSKA (reference sequence). The CDR3 bases are TGCAGTGTTATCTCGTGGGAGACCCAGTACTTC. The encoded protein is CSVISWETQYF.

The gene calls are TRBV29-1 and TRBJ1-1; possible D gene TRBD1, 6 bases. The germline gives CDR1 SQVTM, CDR2 ANQGSEA. The V gene lost 8 bases and the J gene lost 3 bases, with 28 bases spanning the gap. CDR3 size: 17 residues. In DNA, the CDR3 is TGCAGCTCTGAGGGGGAGAGGGGTAGGGGAGGGTACACTGAAGCTTTCTTT. It translates to CSSEGERGRGGYTEAFF. The full variable domain, rest sourced from reference TRBV29-1 and TRBJ1-1, is SAVISQKPSRDICQRGTSLTIQCQVDSQVTMMFWYRQQPGQSLTLIATANQGSEATYESGFVIDKFPISRPNLTFSTLTVSNMSPEDSSIYLCSSEGERGRGGYTEAFFGQGTRLTVV.

The chain joins TRBV6-5 to TRBJ1-3; D not resolved. Germline CDR1 MNHEY, CDR2 SVGAGI. V lost 8 bases, J lost 9 bases, and 17 bases lay in between. This CDR3 has 13 residues. The CDR3 DNA reads TGTGCCAGCTCAAGGACGGACTCCGGCACCATATATTTT. It specifies CASSRTDSGTIYF.

This chain joins TRBV6-4 and TRBJ1-2; 10 positions match TRBD1. There are 14 residues in the CDR3. J was trimmed by 6 bases and V by 6 bases; bases with no gene match: 7. Germline V gene data show CDR1 as MRHNA and CDR2 as SNTAGT. The CDR3 is CASRPTGGGHGYTF. CDR3 coding DNA: TGTGCCAGCAGACCGACAGGGGGCGGCCATGGCTACACCTTC.

About this clone itself: This same CDR3 is encoded by further DNA sequences in the sample. The gene calls are TRBV6-5 and TRBJ2-3; 10 bases are shared with TRBD2. Germline CDR1 and CDR2: MNHEY and SVGAGI. The V segment lost 8 bases and the J segment 0 bases; nucleotides outside the gene matches: 2. This CDR3 is 14 amino acids long. The CDR3 here is CASRTSGSTDTQYF. The CDR3 nucleotides are TGTGCCAGCCGGACTAGCGGTAGCACAGATACGCAGTATTTT.

This rearrangement joins TRBV9 to TRBJ1-6; D unclear. Deletions cut 0 bases from V and 9 bases from J, with 7 bases between. The germline gives CDR1 SGDLS, CDR2 YYNGEE. This CDR3 is built from 13 residues. In DNA form, the CDR3 reads TGTGCCAGCAGCGTAGGGTCTTTTTCACCCCTCCACTTT. Encoded protein: CASSVGSFSPLHF. Full variable domain (missing parts from reference TRBV9 and TRBJ1-6): DSGVTQTPKHLITATGQRVTLRCSPRSGDLSVYWYQQSLDQGLQFLIQYYNGEERAKGNILERFSAQQFPDLHSELNLSSLELGDSALYFCASSVGSFSPLHFGNGTRLTVT.

The V and J genes are TRBV7-2 and TRBJ1-1; perhaps TRBD1 as D (5 bases). The CDR3 consists of 13 residues. V was cut by 4 bases and J by 5 bases, with 11 bases left in between. The V gene's germline CDR1 is SGHTA and CDR2 FQGNSA. The DNA of the CDR3 is TGTGCCAGCAGCTCCACAAGGGGAACTGAAGCTTTCTTT. This translates into CASSSTRGTEAFF.

The chain couples TRBV15 to TRBJ1-5, with 7 bases identical to TRBD1. The ends lost 5 bases at V and 2 bases at J; junction bases unmatched: 3. Germline V CDR1 and CDR2: LNHNV, YYDKDF (reference sequence). This CDR3 spans 14 amino acids. In nucleotides, the CDR3 is TGTGCCACCAGCCAGGGGGAGGGCAATCAGCCCCAGCATTTT. Its translation: CATSQGEGNQPQHF.

The V and J genes are TRBV30 and TRBJ2-7; maybe TRBD1 (6 bases). The CDR3 covers 13 residues. The V end lost 5 bases, the J end lost 7 bases, and 18 bases lay between the germline ends. Germline values: CDR1 GTSNPN, CDR2 SVGIG (reference sequence). In DNA form, the CDR3 reads TGTGCCTGGTCCGGGACACCCCTCGGGGAGCAGTACTTC. Encoded protein: CAWSGTPLGEQYF.

The chain carries TRBV7-9 and TRBJ2-2, with 7 bases lining up with TRBD1. The germline CDR1 and CDR2 sequences are SEHNR and FQNEAQ (reference sequence). The V segment lost 8 bases and the J segment 4 bases; nucleotides outside the gene matches: 4. CDR3 size: 13 residues. The CDR3: CASVTGSTGELFF. The CDR3 nucleotides are TGTGCCAGCGTGACAGGGAGCACCGGGGAGCTGTTTTTT.

This chain joins TRBV7-8 and TRBJ2-4; the D is unclear. The germline CDR1 and CDR2 sequences are SGHVS and FQNEAQ. V was clipped by 5 bases and J by 13 bases, with 21 bases between them. This CDR3 contains 14 residues. CDR3 nucleotides: TGTGCCAGCAGCCAATCGGGTTTGGGAACAACCCAGTACTTC. Amino acid sequence: CASSQSGLGTTQYF.

The genes are TRBV9 and TRBJ1-1; D is unclear. V gave up 4 bases and J gave up 3 bases, with 7 bases separating them. This CDR3 contains 12 residues. Germline V CDR1 and CDR2: SGDLS, YYNGEE. The CDR3 loop is CASSRGHTEAFF. The CDR3 DNA sequence: TGTGCCAGCAGCCGGGGTCACACTGAAGCTTTCTTT.

V is TRBV11-2 and J is TRBJ2-3, with D possibly TRBD2 on 5 matching bases. The CDR3 is made up of 14 amino acids. V gave up 4 bases and J gave up 2 bases, with 10 bases separating them. CDR1 and CDR2 from the germline V gene are SGHAT and FQNNGV. In DNA form, the CDR3 reads TGTGCCAGCAGCTCTGGAGGTTTCACAGATACGCAGTATTTT. Protein product: CASSSGGFTDTQYF.

The chain employs TRBV5-1 and TRBJ1-1; D is ambiguous. The germline V and J ends were trimmed by 4 bases and 1 base, with 17 bases remaining between them. Looked up from germline, CDR1 is SGHRS and CDR2 is YFSETQ. CDR3 length equals 16 residues. CDR3 coding DNA: TGCGCCAGCAGCGCTCGGGGAGGTGGAGGGAACACTGAAGCTTTCTTT. Translating gives CASSARGGGGNTEAFF.

This rearrangement joins TRBV5-1 to TRBJ1-4, with no clear D. Germline values: CDR1 SGHRS, CDR2 YFSETQ. Deletions cut 4 bases from V and 3 bases from J, with 7 bases between. CDR3 length: 13 residues. The CDR3 protein is CASSDNPNEKLFF. The CDR3 coding sequence is TGCGCCAGCAGCGACAATCCTAATGAAAAACTGTTTTTT.

The chain has TRBV9 and TRBJ2-1, with TRBD2 matching 7 bases. CDR3 length: 15 residues. CDR1 and CDR2 from the germline V gene are SGDLS and YYNGEE. The V gene end was trimmed by 5 bases and the J gene end by 3 bases; junction bases not matched to a gene: 8. CDR3 nucleotides: TGTGCCAGCAGTCTCAGCGGGACTCTCTACAATGAGCAGTTCTTC. It codes for CASSLSGTLYNEQFF.

This clone was picked up one time. The rearrangement uses TRBV7-2 and TRBJ2-3, with D perhaps matching TRBD2 (5 bases). CDR3 size: 16 residues. The ends were cut back, 4 bases at V and 5 bases at J, with 19 bases in the middle. Germline V gene lookup returns CDR1 SGHTA and CDR2 FQGNSA. The CDR3 nucleotides are TGTGCCAGCAGCTGGACTCCAGGAGGCGCGGGAGATACGCAGTATTTT. The encoded protein is CASSWTPGGAGDTQYF.

The rearrangement joins TRBV20-1 to TRBJ2-3; D not certain. Looked up from germline, CDR1 is DFQATT and CDR2 is SNEGSKA (reference sequence). This CDR3 has 8 amino acids. With 6 bases removed from V and 6 bases from J, the gap between germline ends came to 1 base. In nucleotides, the CDR3 is TGCAGTGCGGATACGCAGTATTTT. Residues: CSADTQYF.

V gene TRBV2 combines with J gene TRBJ2-1, with TRBD2 matching 9 bases. The V and J ends lost 5 bases and 6 bases, in that order; junction bases with no gene match: 5. CDR1 is SNHLY, CDR2 FYNNEI, per germline. CDR3 length equals 14 residues. CDR3 in amino acids: CASSLTTSGNEQFF. CDR3 coding DNA: TGTGCCAGCAGTCTGACGACTAGCGGCAATGAGCAGTTCTTC.

This clone was detected only a few times. The chain couples TRBV29-1 to TRBJ1-4; 8 bases align to TRBD1. Germline assignment: CDR1 SQVTM and CDR2 ANQGSEA. V gave up 5 bases and J gave up 2 bases; unmatched junction bases: 7. The CDR3 has 15 amino acids. The DNA for the CDR3 is TGCAGCGTTCAGGGGGCGGAGGGCACTAATGAAAAACTGTTTTTT. It translates to CSVQGAEGTNEKLFF.

This chain connects TRBV29-1 to TRBJ1-4; D perhaps matches TRBD1 (5 bases). Trimming took off 4 bases at V and 7 bases at J, with 10 bases between the two ends. In germline, CDR1 is SQVTM, CDR2 ANQGSEA. This CDR3 contains 12 residues. In DNA, the CDR3 is TGCAGCGTTGTTGGGGGGTTTGAAAAACTGTTTTTT. This encodes CSVVGGFEKLFF.

V gene TRBV7-2 combines with J gene TRBJ2-1, with TRBD2 matching 7 bases. Germline CDR1 is SGHTA and CDR2 is FQGNSA. This CDR3 has 14 residues. Trimming at V came to 5 bases and at J to 4 bases, leaving 5 bases not matched to a gene. The CDR3 protein is CASSAPGGYNEQFF. CDR3 coding DNA: TGTGCCAGCAGCGCCCCGGGGGGATACAATGAGCAGTTCTTC.

V gene TRBV29-1 combines with J gene TRBJ1-2, with D possibly TRBD1 on 6 matching bases. Germline CDR1 SQVTM, CDR2 ANQGSEA. This CDR3 comprises 12 residues. Trimming took off 3 bases at V and 3 bases at J, with 8 bases between the two ends. Written as DNA, the CDR3 is TGCAGCGTTGATCAGGGGTACTATGGCTACACCTTC. Amino acids: CSVDQGYYGYTF.

Remarks on this clone: This specimen includes other DNA sequences encoding the same CDR3. This chain joins TRBV7-2 and TRBJ2-7; D not resolved. CDR1 and CDR2 from the germline V gene are SGHTA and FQGNSA. The CDR3 covers 11 residues. V was shortened by 5 bases and J by 2 bases, with 4 bases between the two germline ends. The CDR3 DNA is TGTGCCAGCAGCAATGCCTACGAGCAGTACTTC. Its protein product is CASSNAYEQYF. Drawing the rest from reference TRBV7-2 and TRBJ2-7, the complete variable domain is GAGVSQSPSNKVTEKGKDVELRCDPISGHTALYWYRQSLGQGLEFLIYFQGNSAPDKSGLPSDRFSAERTGGSVSTLTIQRTQQEDSAVYLCASSNAYEQYFGPGTRLTVT.

This chain uses TRBV2 with TRBJ1-1; D remains unclear. Germline CDR1 and CDR2: SNHLY and FYNNEI. V was pared by 8 bases and J by 0 bases, with 13 bases between. CDR3 length: 14 residues. As DNA, the CDR3 is TGTGCCAGCTCCCACCGAAGTATGAACACTGAAGCTTTCTTT. This sequence encodes CASSHRSMNTEAFF.